These 8 T cell receptor beta chains were all obtained from the same sample, sequenced in a study of beta chain features in type 1 diabetes (dated by TCRdb to between 2017 and 2018). On the study overall, not on this receptor specifically: Type 1 diabetes patients showed a moderate but significant shortening of TCRB CDR3 length in all four CD4+ subsets.

Their antigens are not known. Library method: the immunoSEQ multiplex PCR assay. The entire amount of isolated RNA was reverse transcribed using the High Capacity cDNA Reverse Transcription Kit, so the sequenced TCRB transcripts were expressed ones. TCRdb retrieved this table from immuneACCESS and kept in-frame rearrangements only. Not all clones are present; in checked studies, unresolved V genes account for under half, and no reason is known for the remainder. For this sample the table gives under 200,000 clones, of which 9% to 12% were detected only once. Around 0.5% of the sample is in the top ten clones. Sample: central memory CD4+ T cells from blood. Receptors originate from a man in his thirties or forties with type 1 diabetes.

There are a few counts of this clone. The rearrangement uses TRBV11-1 and TRBJ2-5, with D unresolved. Germline V gives CDR1 SGHAT, CDR2 FQDESV (reference sequence). The CDR3 sequence is 11 residues long. The V end lost 4 bases, the J end lost 11 bases, and 11 bases lay between the germline ends. CDR3: CASSSGPKQYF. CDR3 DNA sequence: TGTGCCAGCAGCTCAGGCCCGAAACAGTACTTC.

V is TRBV30 and J is TRBJ2-3, with 7 bases fitting TRBD1. With 3 bases clipped from V and 2 bases from J, the junction kept 11 bases outside the gene matches. The germline V gene has CDR1 GTSNPN and CDR2 SVGIG (reference sequence). CDR3 length equals 16 residues. CDR3 sequence (DNA): TGTGCCTGGAGCCTACGAGACAGGGAACCCACAGATACGCAGTATTTT. This codes for CAWSLRDREPTDTQYF.

This chain joins TRBV5-1 and TRBJ2-2, with a tentative D call TRBD1 (6 bases). Looked up from germline, CDR1 is SGHRS and CDR2 is YFSETQ. V lost 7 bases and J lost 4, with 14 bases in between. CDR3 size: 14 residues. The DNA of the CDR3 is TGCGCCAGCCGCGTGACAGGAGTCACCGGGGAGCTGTTTTTT. Translated, it gives CASRVTGVTGELFF. The full variable domain, rest sourced from reference TRBV5-1 and TRBJ2-2, is KAGVTQTPRYLIKTRGQQVTLSCSPISGHRSVSWYQQTPGQGLQFLFEYFSETQRNKGNFPGRFSGRQFSNSRSEMNVSTLELGDSALYLCASRVTGVTGELFFGEGSRLTVL.

The DNA of the CDR3 is TGCGCCAGCAGCTTCGGAGGGACAGTCGTCACCGGGGAGCTGTTTTTT. It translates to CASSFGGTVVTGELFF. This chain uses TRBV5-1 with TRBJ2-2; tentatively, D is TRBD1 (7 bases). This CDR3 comprises 16 residues. Trimming took 2 bases from V and 4 from J, leaving 15 bases between them. Germline V gene data show CDR1 as SGHRS and CDR2 as YFSETQ.

The chain recombines TRBV5-1 with TRBJ2-1, with TRBD1 as a possible D gene (5 bases). V was shortened by 2 bases and J by 7 bases, with 10 bases between the two germline ends. CDR1 is SGHRS and CDR2 is YFSETQ in the germline V gene. CDR3 length equals 13 residues. CDR3 protein: CASSFQQDNEQFF. The CDR3 nucleotides read TGCGCCAGCAGCTTCCAACAGGATAATGAGCAGTTCTTC.

This clone has only a few counts. The V call is TRBV28, the J call TRBJ1-1; D is uncertain. V shed 4 bases and J shed 3 bases, with 9 bases lying between them. The CDR3 extends over 13 amino acids. Germline V gene data show CDR1 as MDHEN and CDR2 as SYDVKM. Written as DNA, the CDR3 is TGTGCCAGCAGTTCCGGTACGGACACTGAAGCTTTCTTT. This codes for CASSSGTDTEAFF.

The chain has TRBV5-1 and TRBJ1-1; D is undetermined. CDR1 is SGHRS and CDR2 is YFSETQ in the germline V gene. This CDR3 spans 14 amino acids. Between the trimmed V and J ends, which lost 1 base and 2 bases, there was a span of 9 bases. In nucleotides, the CDR3 is TGCGCCAGCAGCTTGAGCGTGATCAACACTGAAGCTTTCTTT. It is translated as CASSLSVINTEAFF.

The rearrangement links TRBV23-1 to TRBJ2-1, with 9 bases identical to TRBD2. TRBV23-1 counts as an open reading frame of uncertain function. V lost 6 bases to trimming and J lost 6 bases; unmatched junction nucleotides: 18. The CDR3 spans 18 residues. The CDR3: CASRLTEERLAEINEQFF. The CDR3, as DNA: TGCGCCAGCAGATTAACTGAGGAGAGACTAGCGGAGATCAATGAGCAGTTCTTC.